The 28 T cell receptor beta chains listed next were all sequenced from one sample in a study of T cells in Graves' hyperthyroidism and ophthalmopathy. Amplified regions were TCR beta CDR3 sequences from RNA transcripts. HTBI primers were employed in a first-round RT-PCR of the TCR CDR3. TCRdb re-derived calls from the multiplex PCR reads in MiXCR, one entry per CDR3 protein. The sample has about 680,000 distinct CDR3 sequences; under 45% are singletons. The specimen sequenced was blood. The receptors here all came from a middle-aged woman with Graves' hyperthyroidism.

A word on this clonotype: The DNA is omitted, as the CDR3 cannot be located on it reliably, and the CDR3 follows TCRdb's listing. The rearrangement joins TRBV15 to TRBJ1-4. Counting both end residues, the CDR3 totals 16 amino acids. The germline CDR1 and CDR2 sequences are LNHNV and YYDKDF (reference sequence). This chain's CDR3 is CATSSKGIQEMKNCFF.

The chain has TRBV7-2 and TRBJ2-2, with D perhaps being TRBD1 or TRBD2 (5 bases each). This CDR3 has 13 residues. V gave up 10 bases and J gave up 4 bases, with 13 bases separating them. Germline CDR1 is SGHTA and CDR2 is FQGNSA. CDR3 loop: CATSWGFTGELFF. The CDR3 nucleotides read TGTGCCACCTCATGGGGGTTCACCGGGGAGCTGTTTTTT.

This clonotype was observed many times. This chain connects TRBV7-8 to TRBJ2-5; TRBD1 is a possible D gene (6 bases). V was clipped by 5 bases and J by 2 bases, with 12 bases between them. The CDR3 has 14 amino acids. Germline CDR1 is SGHVS and CDR2 is FQNEAQ. The CDR3 loop is CASSGWTVQETQYF. CDR3 sequence (DNA): TGTGCCAGCAGCGGGTGGACAGTTCAAGAGACCCAGTACTTC.

The chain combines TRBV6-1 with TRBJ1-1; 9 nucleotides line up with TRBD1. Germline lookup yields CDR1 MNHNS and CDR2 SASEGT. V was clipped by 5 bases and J by 1 base; unmatched bases: 11. The CDR3 spans 17 residues. CDR3: CASSYSVHRGPNTEAFF. CDR3 nucleotide sequence: TGTGCCAGCAGTTACTCGGTCCACAGGGGGCCGAACACTGAAGCTTTCTTT.

The CDR3 region is CASSQDLVGPNSPLHF. The DNA of the CDR3 is TGTGCCAGCAGCCAAGATCTTGTGGGACCCAATTCACCCCTCCACTTT. This sequence joins TRBV9 and TRBJ1-6; tentatively, D is TRBD1 (5 bases). This CDR3 region has 16 residues. Germline CDR1 reads SGDLS; CDR2 reads YYNGEE. The germline V and J ends were trimmed by 4 bases and 7 bases, with 18 bases remaining between them.

This clonotype has ten or more counts. This chain uses TRBV9 with TRBJ1-6; tentatively, D is TRBD1 (6 bases). The CDR3 has 17 residues. V was trimmed by 0 bases and J by 7 bases, leaving 17 bases between them. Germline CDR1 SGDLS, CDR2 YYNGEE. CDR3 loop: CASSVEIGGTPNSPLHF. CDR3 nucleotides: TGTGCCAGCAGCGTAGAAATAGGTGGGACACCCAATTCACCCCTCCACTTT.

This clonotype appeared many times. The J gene is TRBJ1-5, the V gene TRBV20-1; D is unclear. Germline CDR1 is DFQATT and CDR2 is SNEGSKA (reference sequence). With 6 bases removed from V and 1 base from J, the gap between germline ends came to 13 bases. The CDR3 runs 14 residues. CDR3 residues: CSAQSLGSNQPQHF. In DNA, the CDR3 is TGCAGTGCCCAGTCTTTGGGAAGCAATCAGCCCCAGCATTTT.

V is TRBV10-1 and J is TRBJ2-3; no clear D gene. This CDR3 spans 14 amino acids. Germline CDR1 is WNHNN and CDR2 is SYGVQD (reference sequence). V was shortened by 3 bases and J by 4 bases, with 11 bases between the two germline ends. CDR3 nucleotides: TGCGCCAGCAGTGATATAGGCCCCGCAGATACGCAGTATTTT. Encoded protein: CASSDIGPADTQYF.

This clonotype was observed a few times. J is TRBJ2-7 and V is TRBV6-1; weak D call: TRBD2 (5 bases). The ends were cut back, 6 bases at V and 2 bases at J, with 14 bases in the middle. Per the germline V gene, CDR1 is MNHNS and CDR2 is SASEGT. The CDR3 contains 14 residues. The CDR3 spells CASRIRDLTYEQYF. In DNA, the CDR3 is TGTGCCAGCAGAATCCGGGATCTTACCTACGAGCAGTACTTC.

The chain employs TRBV3-1 and TRBJ2-7; D gene unclear. The CDR3 is made up of 13 amino acids. Trimming shortened V by 3 bases and J by 3 bases, and 9 bases separated the two germline ends. Germline assignment: CDR1 LGHDT and CDR2 YNNKEL (reference sequence). Written as DNA, the CDR3 is TGTGCCAGCAGCCAGAACCACTACTACGAGCAGTACTTC. This encodes CASSQNHYYEQYF.

V and J are TRBV10-3 and TRBJ1-1; D is perhaps TRBD1 (5 bases). V was pared by 5 bases and J by 7 bases, with 14 bases between. Germline V gene lookup returns CDR1 ENHRY and CDR2 SYGVKD. The CDR3 has 13 residues. The CDR3 region is CAISYAGKDEAFF. In DNA, the CDR3 is TGTGCCATCAGTTACGCAGGGAAGGATGAAGCTTTCTTT.

The chain employs TRBV12-3 or TRBV12-4 and TRBJ1-4; possible D gene TRBD1, 6 bases. The V end was cut by 6 bases, the J end by 8 bases, with 25 bases between. There are 17 residues in the CDR3. CDR3 sequence: CASRDLDRHNPREKLFF. The CDR3 DNA is TGTGCCAGCAGGGATCTGGACAGACACAACCCACGGGAAAAACTGTTTTTT.

The chain carries TRBV29-1 and TRBJ1-1, with a tentative D call TRBD1 (5 bases). The CDR3 totals 13 residues. The germline V gene has CDR1 SQVTM and CDR2 ANQGSEA. The CDR3 sequence: CSPTSGMNTEAFF. CDR3 nucleotides: TGCAGTCCCACGTCAGGGATGAACACTGAAGCTTTCTTT. The whole variable domain, filled in from reference TRBV29-1 and TRBJ1-1, reads SAVISQKPSRDICQRGTSLTIQCQVDSQVTMMFWYRQQPGQSLTLIATANQGSEATYESGFVIDKFPISRPNLTFSTLTVSNMSPEDSSIYLCSPTSGMNTEAFFGQGTRLTVV.

V and J are TRBV7-8 and TRBJ1-6, with D possibly being TRBD1 (6 bases). V was pared by 6 bases and J by 7 bases, with 22 bases between. This CDR3 has 17 amino acids. CDR1 is SGHVS and CDR2 is FQNEAQ in the germline V gene. The CDR3 DNA reads TGTGCCAGCAGAACCACGTCCGCGGGACATGAAAATTCACCCCTCCACTTT. Amino acids: CASRTTSAGHENSPLHF. Drawing the rest from reference TRBV7-8 and TRBJ1-6, the complete variable domain is GAGVSQSPRYKVAKRGQDVALRCDPISGHVSLFWYQQALGQGPEFLTYFQNEAQLDKSGLPSDRFFAERPEGSVSTLKIQRTQQEDSAVYLCASRTTSAGHENSPLHFGNGTRLTVT.

The chain combines TRBV7-9 with TRBJ2-7; D perhaps matches TRBD1 (7 bases). Trimming removed 1 base at V and 4 bases at J, with 14 bases between. The CDR3 length is 15 residues. In germline, CDR1 is SEHNR, CDR2 FQNEAQ (reference sequence). The CDR3 nucleotides are TGTGCCAGCAGCTTAGAGGGGGGACAGAGGTACGAGCAGTACTTC. It codes for CASSLEGGQRYEQYF.

The sample holds a few counts of this clonotype. The chain links TRBV4-1 to TRBJ2-7; 9 nucleotides agree with TRBD2. The CDR3 runs to 14 residues. Germline V gives CDR1 MGHRA, CDR2 YSYEKL. V shed 6 bases, J shed 3 bases, and the junction held 6 bases outside the gene matches. The CDR3 nucleotides are TGCGCCAGCAGTGCGACTAGCGGCCTCTACGAGCAGTACTTC. The encoded protein is CASSATSGLYEQYF.

This clonotype has at least ten counts. V usage is TRBV10-3 and J usage is TRBJ1-5; D is perhaps TRBD1 (5 bases). CDR3 length: 15 residues. Germline values: CDR1 ENHRY, CDR2 SYGVKD. The ends were cut back, 2 bases at V and 0 bases at J, with 8 bases in the middle. The CDR3 nucleotides read TGTGCCATCAGTGAGACTCAGGGTAGCAATCAGCCCCAGCATTTT. Amino acid sequence: CAISETQGSNQPQHF.

This clonotype has a count of ten or more. The chain couples TRBV19 to TRBJ2-2, with 7 positions matching TRBD1. Trimming took 9 bases from V and 0 from J; bases not matched to a gene: 4. The CDR3 contains 14 residues. Germline lookup yields CDR1 LNHDA and CDR2 SQIVND (reference sequence). CDR3 sequence reads: CASSTGANTGELFF. The DNA of the CDR3 is TGTGCCAGCAGCACAGGGGCGAACACCGGGGAGCTGTTTTTT.

The chain is built from TRBV29-1 and TRBJ1-2; D not certain. Looked up from germline, CDR1 is SQVTM and CDR2 is ANQGSEA. The CDR3 has 11 amino acids. CDR3 bases: TGCAGTGAAGCGTACCGTGGTGGCTACACCTTC. This sequence encodes CSEAYRGGYTF.

The DNA for the CDR3 is TGCAGTGCCCACGAGGGGGGCGGCTACACCTTC. Translation: CSAHEGGGYTF. V gene TRBV20-1 combines with J gene TRBJ1-2; the D gene is possibly TRBD1 (6 bases). The CDR3 totals 11 residues. The V and J ends lost 6 bases and 8 bases respectively, with 13 bases between them. The germline V gene has CDR1 DFQATT and CDR2 SNEGSKA (reference sequence).

V and J are TRBV7-9 and TRBJ1-4; D possibly corresponds to TRBD1 (6 bases). Germline CDR1 and CDR2: SEHNR and FQNEAQ (reference sequence). The germline V and J ends were trimmed by 4 bases and 3 bases, with 15 bases remaining between them. The CDR3 totals 16 residues. CDR3 nucleotide sequence: TGTGCCAGCAGCTGGGGGGCCCCTTGGGCTAATGAAAAACTGTTTTTT. This sequence encodes CASSWGAPWANEKLFF.

This clonotype was seen a few times. The J gene is TRBJ2-7, the V gene TRBV6-5; 7 positions match TRBD2. After removal of 6 bases from V and 4 bases from J, the junction contained 15 bases not matched to a gene. CDR1 and CDR2 from the germline V gene are MNHEY and SVGAGI. There are 16 residues in the CDR3. The CDR3 DNA reads TGTGCCAGCAGCCAATCCAACGCTGGGACTACATACGAGCAGTACTTC. Translated, it gives CASSQSNAGTTYEQYF.

This clonotype was observed many times. The chain employs TRBV7-6 and TRBJ1-3; D gene unclear. CDR3 size: 14 residues. Germline assignment: CDR1 SGHVS and CDR2 FNYEAQ. Between the trimmed V and J ends, which lost 7 bases and 0 bases, there was a span of 10 bases. CDR3: CASTRTISGNTIYF. Here the CDR3 DNA reads TGTGCCAGCACCCGTACCATCTCTGGAAACACCATATATTTT.

This clonotype has ten or more counts. The V and J genes are TRBV10-3 and TRBJ1-4, with 8 bases fitting TRBD1. The CDR3 contains 13 residues. The V gene's germline CDR1 is ENHRY and CDR2 SYGVKD. With 6 bases clipped from V and 8 bases from J, the junction kept 5 bases outside the gene matches. CDR3 sequence: CAIRGQGAEKLFF. The CDR3 nucleotides are TGTGCCATCAGAGGACAGGGCGCAGAAAAACTGTTTTTT.

This clonotype was counted ten times or more. This chain uses TRBV12-3 or TRBV12-4 with TRBJ1-1; no firm D call. The germline V and J ends were trimmed by 3 bases and 3 bases, with 5 bases remaining between them. The CDR3 covers 12 residues. Here the CDR3 reads CASSFVDTEAFF. The CDR3 DNA sequence: TGTGCCAGCAGTTTTGTCGACACTGAAGCTTTCTTT.

The CDR3 loop is CSAREVPVGRAQYF. DNA of the CDR3: TGCAGTGCTAGAGAAGTCCCCGTCGGGCGAGCCCAGTACTTC. The V call is TRBV20-1, the J call TRBJ2-5; D not certain. The CDR3 consists of 14 residues. The germline V gene encodes CDR1 DFQATT and CDR2 SNEGSKA (reference sequence). Trimming stripped 0 bases from V and 9 bases from J, with 17 bases between.

The sample holds many counts of this clonotype. The chain employs TRBV25-1 and TRBJ1-5; D might be TRBD1 (5 bases). The CDR3 is made up of 14 amino acids. V shed 3 bases and J shed 6 bases, with 12 bases lying between them. Germline CDR1 is MGHDK and CDR2 is SYGVNS. CDR3 amino acids: CASSDGGSGQPQHF. In nucleotides, the CDR3 is TGTGCCAGCAGTGACGGGGGATCCGGTCAGCCCCAGCATTTT.

There are many counts of this clonotype. This chain joins TRBV2 and TRBJ2-2, with no clear D. Germline V lookup: CDR1 SNHLY, CDR2 FYNNEI. The CDR3 sequence is 14 residues long. Trimming cost V 6 bases and J 0 bases, with 8 bases left between them. The CDR3 DNA follows: TGTGCCAGCAGGGACCCTACGAACACCGGGGAGCTGTTTTTT. Its translation: CASRDPTNTGELFF.